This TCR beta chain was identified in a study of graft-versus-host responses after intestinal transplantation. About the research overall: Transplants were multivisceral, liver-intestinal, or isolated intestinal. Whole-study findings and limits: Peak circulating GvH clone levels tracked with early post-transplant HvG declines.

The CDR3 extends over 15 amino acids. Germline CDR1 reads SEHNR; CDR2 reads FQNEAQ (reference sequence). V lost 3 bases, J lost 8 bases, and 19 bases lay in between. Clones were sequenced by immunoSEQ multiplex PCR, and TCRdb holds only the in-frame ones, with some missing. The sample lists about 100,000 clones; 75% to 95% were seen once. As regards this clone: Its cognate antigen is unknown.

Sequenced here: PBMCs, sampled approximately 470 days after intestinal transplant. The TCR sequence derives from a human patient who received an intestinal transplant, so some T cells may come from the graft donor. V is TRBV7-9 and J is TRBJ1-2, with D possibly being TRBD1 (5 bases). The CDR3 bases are TGTGCCAGCAGCTTCGGCCCGGGGGTAGGGGAAGGCTACACCTTC. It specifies CASSFGPGVGEGYTF.